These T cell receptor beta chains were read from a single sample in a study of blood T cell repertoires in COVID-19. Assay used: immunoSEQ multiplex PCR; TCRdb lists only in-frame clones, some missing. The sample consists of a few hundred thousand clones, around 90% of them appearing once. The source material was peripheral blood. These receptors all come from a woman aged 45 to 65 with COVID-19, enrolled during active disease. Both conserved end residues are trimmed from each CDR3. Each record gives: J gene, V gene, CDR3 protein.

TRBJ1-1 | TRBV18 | ASFRTGVATEAF
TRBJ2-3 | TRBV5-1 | ASRISGSGTDTQY
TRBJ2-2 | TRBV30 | AWSGQGADTGELF
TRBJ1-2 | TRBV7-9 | ASSLAGAFNGYT
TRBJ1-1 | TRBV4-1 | ASSHGQGVSEAF
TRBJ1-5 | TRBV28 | ASSPHRDRGLGNQPQH
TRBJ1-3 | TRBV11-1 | ASSLDFSSGNTIY
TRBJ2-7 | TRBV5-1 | ASSSGQGQNEQY
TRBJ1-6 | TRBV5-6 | ASSYGQGASSYNSPLH
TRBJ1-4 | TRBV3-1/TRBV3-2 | ASSPNRREKLF
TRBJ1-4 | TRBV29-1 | SVTHRGTNEKLF